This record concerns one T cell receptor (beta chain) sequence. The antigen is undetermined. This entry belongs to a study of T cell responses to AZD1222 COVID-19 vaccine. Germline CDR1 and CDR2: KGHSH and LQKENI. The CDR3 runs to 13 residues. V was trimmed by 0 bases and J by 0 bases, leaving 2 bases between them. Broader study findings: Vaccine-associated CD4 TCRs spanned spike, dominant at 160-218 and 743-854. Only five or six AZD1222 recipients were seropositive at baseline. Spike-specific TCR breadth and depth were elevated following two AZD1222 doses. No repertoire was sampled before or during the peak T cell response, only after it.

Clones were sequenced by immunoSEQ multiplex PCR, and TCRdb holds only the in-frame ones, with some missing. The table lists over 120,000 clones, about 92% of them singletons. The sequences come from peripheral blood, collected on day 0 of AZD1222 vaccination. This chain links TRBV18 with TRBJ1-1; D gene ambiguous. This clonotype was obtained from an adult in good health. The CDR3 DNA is TGTGCCAGCTCACCACCGATGAACACTGAAGCTTTCTTT. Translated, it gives CASSPPMNTEAFF. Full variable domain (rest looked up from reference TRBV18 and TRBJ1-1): NAGVMQNPRHLVRRRGQEARLRCSPMKGHSHVYWYRQLPEEGLKFMVYLQKENIIDESGMPKERFSAEFPKEGPSILRIQQVVRGDSAAYFCASSPPMNTEAFFGQGTRLTVV.